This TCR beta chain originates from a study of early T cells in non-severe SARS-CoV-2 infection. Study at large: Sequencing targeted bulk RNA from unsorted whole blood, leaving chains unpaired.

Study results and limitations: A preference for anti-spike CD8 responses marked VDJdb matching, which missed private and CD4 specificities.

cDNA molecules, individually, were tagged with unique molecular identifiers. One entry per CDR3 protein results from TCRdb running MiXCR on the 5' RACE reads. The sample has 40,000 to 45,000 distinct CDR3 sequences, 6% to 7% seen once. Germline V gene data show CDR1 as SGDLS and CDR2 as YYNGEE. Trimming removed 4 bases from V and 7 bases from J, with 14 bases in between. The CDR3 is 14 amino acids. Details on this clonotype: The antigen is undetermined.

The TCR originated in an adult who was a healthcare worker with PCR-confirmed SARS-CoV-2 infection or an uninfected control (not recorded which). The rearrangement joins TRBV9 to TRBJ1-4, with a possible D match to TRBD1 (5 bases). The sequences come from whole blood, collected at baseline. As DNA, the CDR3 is TGTGCCAGCAGCTTAGGGGTAAGGGGTGAAAAACTGTTTTTT. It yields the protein CASSLGVRGEKLFF.